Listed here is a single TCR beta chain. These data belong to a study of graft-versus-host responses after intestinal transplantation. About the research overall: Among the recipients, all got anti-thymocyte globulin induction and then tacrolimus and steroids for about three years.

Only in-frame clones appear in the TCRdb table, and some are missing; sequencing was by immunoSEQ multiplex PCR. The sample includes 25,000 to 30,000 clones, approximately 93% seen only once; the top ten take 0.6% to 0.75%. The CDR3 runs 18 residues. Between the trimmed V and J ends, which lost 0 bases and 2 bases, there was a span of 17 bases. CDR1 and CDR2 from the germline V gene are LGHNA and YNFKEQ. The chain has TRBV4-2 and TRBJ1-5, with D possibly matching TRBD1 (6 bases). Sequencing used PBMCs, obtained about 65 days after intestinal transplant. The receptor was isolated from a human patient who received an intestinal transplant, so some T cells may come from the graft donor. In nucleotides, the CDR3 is TGTGCCAGCAGCCAAGAGGGAACAGGGAGCCTCGGCAATCAGCCCCAGCATTTT. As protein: CASSQEGTGSLGNQPQHF.